This T cell receptor (beta chain) was sequenced during a study of cytomegalovirus exposure and HLA in healthy donors. Repertoires were generated with immunoSEQ multiplex PCR, while TCRdb's copy carries only in-frame clones and drops some. The repertoire holds around 69,000 clones, with over 90% as singletons. This CDR3 comprises 14 residues. Germline V gene lookup returns CDR1 SGHTA and CDR2 FQGNSA. The ends were cut back, 1 base at V and 3 bases at J, with 8 bases in the middle. Material: PBMCs. The sequence came from a woman aged 18-35 years in good health and CMV-seropositive. This sequence joins TRBV7-2 and TRBJ2-3; D ambiguous. This CDR3 is CASSLGGRTDTQYF. Here the CDR3 DNA reads TGTGCCAGCAGCTTAGGCGGAAGAACAGATACGCAGTATTTT.